This passage covers 14 T cell receptor beta chains from one sample sequenced in a study of blood T cells in healthy people across ages. A second PCR of 7 to 11 cycles used a sample-barcoded 5' primer and a J-beta primer mix. TCRdb called the 5' RACE reads again in MiXCR, with one record for every CDR3 protein. The sample lists fewer than 2 million distinct CDR3 sequences, 39% occurring once. Sequenced material: blood. The receptors come from a human donor in good health.

V gene TRBV7-3 combines with J gene TRBJ2-7; D is tentatively TRBD1 or TRBD2 (5 bases each). The CDR3 contains 15 residues. V was cut by 4 bases and J by 1 base, with 14 bases left in between. CDR1 and CDR2 from the germline V gene are SGHTA and FQGTGA. CDR3 in DNA: TGTGCCAGCAGCTGGCTCGGGACGCAGTCCTACGAGCAGTACTTC. Its translation: CASSWLGTQSYEQYF.

This clonotype came up a few times. J is TRBJ2-5 and V is TRBV7-8; D uncertain. The CDR3 length is 12 residues. Germline V gene sequence: CDR1 SGHVS, CDR2 FQNEAQ. Trimming took off 5 bases at V and 5 bases at J, with 9 bases between the two ends. CDR3 DNA sequence: TGTGCCAGCAGCCACACCGGGGAGACCCAGTACTTC. Translated, it gives CASSHTGETQYF.

The V gene is TRBV7-8, the J gene TRBJ1-1; D is unresolved. This CDR3 contains 15 residues. The V gene's germline CDR1 is SGHVS and CDR2 FQNEAQ. V lost 6 bases, J lost 0 bases, and 14 bases lay in between. DNA for the CDR3: TGTGCCAGCAGTCCAAGCGGGTATGTGAACACTGAAGCTTTCTTT. Translation: CASSPSGYVNTEAFF.

Turning to this clonotype: One end of the junction does not line up with germline, which may come from a read error. V usage is TRBV7-2 and J usage is TRBJ2-7; TRBD1 matches at 8 bases. The germline gives CDR1 SGHTA, CDR2 FQGNSA. The length of the CDR3 is 15 residues. The CDR3 sequence: CANSEQTGGAYEQYF. The CDR3 DNA reads TGTGCCAACAGCGAGCAAACAGGGGGAGCCTACGAGCAGTACTTC.

V and J are TRBV4-3 and TRBJ1-2; D remains ambiguous. The CDR3 covers 14 residues. CDR1 and CDR2 from the germline V gene are LGHNA and YSLEER. Trimming left V 0 bases short and J 5 bases short, with 10 bases between. The CDR3 reads CASSQDPGEYGYTF. CDR3 nucleotides: TGCGCCAGCAGCCAAGATCCGGGTGAATATGGCTACACCTTC.

The chain is built from TRBV29-1 and TRBJ2-5; weak D call: TRBD1 (6 bases). The germline CDR1 and CDR2 sequences are SQVTM and ANQGSEA. The CDR3 has 13 amino acids. Trimming removed 5 bases from V and 5 bases from J, with 15 bases in between. CDR3 residues: CSVRGRGLETQYF. DNA for the CDR3: TGCAGCGTTCGGGGCAGGGGTTTGGAGACCCAGTACTTC.

The V call is TRBV28, the J call TRBJ1-6; 8 bases map to TRBD1. CDR1 is MDHEN, CDR2 SYDVKM, per germline. This CDR3 contains 17 residues. V was clipped by 7 bases and J by 3 bases; unmatched bases: 11. DNA of the CDR3: TGTGCCAGCATCCCCCTGCAGGACAGGGACTATAATTCACCCCTCCACTTT. Protein product: CASIPLQDRDYNSPLHF. The entire variable domain, with the rest obtained from reference TRBV28 and TRBJ1-6, is as follows: DVKVTQSSRYLVKRTGEKVFLECVQDMDHENMFWYRQDPGLGLRLIYFSYDVKMKEKGDIPEGYSVSREKKERFSLILESASTNQTSMYLCASIPLQDRDYNSPLHFGNGTRLTVT.

As DNA, the CDR3 is TGCGCCAGCAGTCCGGACTCCCTCGGTATCCCAGATACGCAGTATTTT. It codes for CASSPDSLGIPDTQYF. The chain employs TRBV4-3 and TRBJ2-3; D is possibly TRBD2 (5 bases). CDR1 is LGHNA and CDR2 is YSLEER in the germline V gene. The length of the CDR3 is 16 residues. The V end was cut by 6 bases, the J end by 4 bases, with 20 bases between.

The V and J genes are TRBV9 and TRBJ2-1; TRBD2 matches 12 bases. V lost 7 bases, J lost 3 bases, and 8 bases stayed unmatched. The CDR3 is 16 amino acids. CDR1 and CDR2 from the germline V gene are SGDLS and YYNGEE. CDR3 sequence reads: CASGLAGGLGYNEQFF. DNA of the CDR3: TGTGCCAGCGGGCTAGCGGGGGGGCTGGGCTACAATGAGCAGTTCTTC.

The chain has TRBV6-5 and TRBJ2-7; 7 bases are shared with TRBD1. The CDR3 loop spans 15 amino acids. With 5 bases clipped from V and 0 bases from J, the junction kept 7 bases outside the gene matches. The germline CDR1 and CDR2 sequences are MNHEY and SVGAGI. CDR3 bases: TGTGCCAGCAGTGGGACAGTAGAGAGCTCCTACGAGCAGTACTTC. As protein: CASSGTVESSYEQYF.

This clonotype was counted a few times. The V gene is TRBV7-2, the J gene TRBJ2-4; 7 bases are a match to TRBD2. Germline-derived CDR1 and CDR2 are SGHTA and FQGNSA. The V gene end was trimmed by 5 bases and the J gene end by 10 bases; junction bases not matched to a gene: 11. This CDR3 contains 14 residues. This CDR3 reads CASSASGVPGIQYF. The CDR3 DNA is TGTGCCAGCAGCGCCAGCGGGGTCCCAGGGATTCAGTACTTC.

This clonotype was counted between two and nine times. The chain's CDR3 is CSARDRTGQKYNEQFF. Written as DNA, the CDR3 is TGCAGTGCTAGAGACCGGACAGGCCAAAAATACAATGAGCAGTTCTTC. The chain carries TRBV20-1 and TRBJ2-1; 7 positions match TRBD1. This CDR3 has 16 residues. V trimming: 0 bases; J trimming: 4 bases; junction bases outside the gene matches: 9. Per the germline V gene, CDR1 is DFQATT and CDR2 is SNEGSKA (reference sequence).

V gene TRBV20-1 combines with J gene TRBJ2-6; D not resolved. The CDR3 runs to 14 residues. Trimming took 0 bases from V and 0 from J, leaving 3 bases between them. Per the germline V gene, CDR1 is DFQATT and CDR2 is SNEGSKA (reference sequence). The CDR3 protein is CSAREFSGANVLTF. The CDR3 DNA follows: TGCAGTGCTAGAGAGTTCTCTGGGGCCAACGTCCTGACTTTC.

J is TRBJ2-1 and V is TRBV6-2 or TRBV6-3; D uncertain. Between the trimmed V and J ends, which lost 10 bases and 3 bases, there was a span of 19 bases. Germline V gene sequence: CDR1 MNHEY, CDR2 SVGEGT. The CDR3 covers 15 residues. In DNA form, the CDR3 reads TGTGCCACCAGGAGTTGGCAGGATGTCTACAATGAGCAGTTCTTC. It translates to CATRSWQDVYNEQFF.